The TCR beta chain described here comes from a study of spatial heterogeneity in lung cancer. Deletions cut 6 bases from V and 0 bases from J, with 11 bases between. The germline gives CDR1 MNHEY, CDR2 SVGEGT. This CDR3 contains 15 residues. One entry per CDR3 protein results from TCRdb running MiXCR on the 5' RACE reads. The table has around 89,000 distinct CDR3 sequences, roughly 12% seen once. Time point specified: sample taken at primary tumor resection. The starting material was PBMCs, obtained at surgery. This chain connects TRBV6-2 or TRBV6-3 to TRBJ2-2, with a possible D match to TRBD2 (5 bases). The TCR sequence derives from a male donor with early-stage non-small cell lung cancer. The CDR3 spells CASSRGDANTGELFF. CDR3 sequence (DNA): TGTGCCAGCAGCCGGGGAGACGCGAACACCGGGGAGCTGTTTTTT.